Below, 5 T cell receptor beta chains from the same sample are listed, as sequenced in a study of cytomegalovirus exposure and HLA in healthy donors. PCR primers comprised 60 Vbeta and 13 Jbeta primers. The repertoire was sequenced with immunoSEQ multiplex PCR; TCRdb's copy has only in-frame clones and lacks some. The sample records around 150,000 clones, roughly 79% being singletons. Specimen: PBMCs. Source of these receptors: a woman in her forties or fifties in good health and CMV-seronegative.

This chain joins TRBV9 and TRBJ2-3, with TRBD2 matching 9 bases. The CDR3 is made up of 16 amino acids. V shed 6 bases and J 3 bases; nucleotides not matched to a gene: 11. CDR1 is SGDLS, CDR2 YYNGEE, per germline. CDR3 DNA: TGTGCCAGCACGGCTGCGGGAGGGGTGTTAACAGATACGCAGTATTTT. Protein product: CASTAAGGVLTDTQYF.

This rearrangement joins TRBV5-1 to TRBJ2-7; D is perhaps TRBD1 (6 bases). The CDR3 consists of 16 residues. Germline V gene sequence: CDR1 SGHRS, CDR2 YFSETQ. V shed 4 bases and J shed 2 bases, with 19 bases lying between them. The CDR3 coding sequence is TGCGCCAGCAGCCCCGGGACAAGGGCCTCGGCCTACGAGCAGTACTTC. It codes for CASSPGTRASAYEQYF.

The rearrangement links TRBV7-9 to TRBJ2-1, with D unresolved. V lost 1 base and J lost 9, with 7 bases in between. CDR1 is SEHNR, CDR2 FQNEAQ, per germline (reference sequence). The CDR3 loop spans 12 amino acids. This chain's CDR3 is CASSLDESEQFF. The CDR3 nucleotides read TGTGCCAGCAGCTTAGATGAGTCTGAGCAGTTCTTC.

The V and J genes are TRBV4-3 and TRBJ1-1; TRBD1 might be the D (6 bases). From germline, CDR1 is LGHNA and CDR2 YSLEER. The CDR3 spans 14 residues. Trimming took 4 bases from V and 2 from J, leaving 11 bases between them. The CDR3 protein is CASSPRGANTEAFF. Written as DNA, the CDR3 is TGCGCCAGCAGCCCCCGGGGGGCAAACACTGAAGCTTTCTTT.

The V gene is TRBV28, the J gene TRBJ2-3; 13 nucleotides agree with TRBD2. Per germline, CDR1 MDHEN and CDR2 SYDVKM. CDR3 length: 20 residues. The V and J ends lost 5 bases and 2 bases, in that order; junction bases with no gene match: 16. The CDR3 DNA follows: TGTGCCAGCAGTCACATCCCGAGGACTAGCGGGAGTTTATTCACAGATACGCAGTATTTT. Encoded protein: CASSHIPRTSGSLFTDTQYF.